This T cell receptor (beta chain) was retrieved from a study of long-term antiretroviral therapy in people with HIV (dated by TCRdb to the early 2020s). For context, the study as a whole: The earliest samples were collected roughly a decade before the 2015 WHO recommendation for immediate ART, at a time when ART was usually postponed until CD4 counts fell. Whether ART initiation and durable HIV suppression were associated with changes in peripheral blood TRB repertoire composition and diversity was tested in a retrospective serial study. A total of under 250 cryopreserved PBMC samples were contributed to the cohort by 30 adults with confirmed HIV infection, with samples collected serially over a mean of about 6 years (range 1-12). About two fifths of the roughly 30 participants with HIV were female. No cross-contamination during QIAcube processing was seen in test extractions of a monoclonal T-cell line run alongside 33 polyclonal samples.

Note on this clone: The specificity of this receptor is unknown. Nothing much larger sits one base from this clone, and base qualities are not available.

Inclusion was restricted to participants for whom at least one PBMC sample before ART initiation and at least two post-ART samples were available. Treatment was received in the United States of America by all participants with HIV. Before DNA extraction, cryopreserved samples containing roughly 0.9-11 million PBMC were thawed and washed. At the time of the earliest PBMC sample, participants with HIV were aged between roughly 20 and 60 years. PBMC samples were contributed by each participant from 1-4 timepoints before ART initiation and 2-8 timepoints after ART initiation, with a median of 7 samples. Serial HIV viral load, CD4+ T-cell count, ART history and demographic data were obtained for every participant. Genomic DNA was extracted from unsorted PBMC with a Qiagen kit on a QIAcube, processed in batches of 12 samples. Sequencing of the TRB variable region was done with the immunoSEQ hsTCRB v3.0 assay at survey level resolution. The targeted TRB sequencing depth was about 40,000-50,000 T-cell genomes per sample. An Illumina MiSeq with a v3 150-cycle kit was used to sequence the pooled TRB libraries. Under the source paper's analysis protocol: Repertoire analysis was performed in R inside a reproducible Nextflow workflow that covered QC, data transformation and analysis. LymphoSeq2, an R package for exploring AIRR-Seq data, was used to implement custom analyses. A handful of samples that produced fewer than 5000 total TRB sequences were removed, so some 190 HIV repertoires were analyzed. Among the roughly 180 retained HIV repertoires, 55 to 65 were collected before ART initiation and 129 after ART initiation. Repertoires were downsampled to 5000 TRB nucleotide sequences, and summary statistics were averaged over 100 downsampling iterations. TRB sequences were retained for analysis only if CDR3 regions of at least seven amino acids were present. Diversity was assessed using a clonality score derived from Shannon entropy and using the Gini coefficient. In repertoire networks, the top 5000 CDR3 amino acid sequences were linked whenever an edit distance of one separated two sequences. For TRB CDR3 amino acid sequences, GLIPH2 was used to predict antigen specificity groups and MHC restriction. CDR3 amino acid sequences were matched against VDJdb and McPAS-TCR to flag known CMV, EBV, HIV or tissue antigen associations. Pre-ART, post-ART and control groups were compared with Wilcoxon signed-rank tests and Holm-Bonferroni correction. Not all clones reach the TCRdb copy of this immuneACCESS table, which keeps in-frame sequences only. Checked studies attribute under half of the gap to unresolved V genes and leave the rest unexplained. V and J calls and clone size are copied from that table; D and trimming were computed from the DNA. For this sample there are about 18,000 clones; roughly 80% appear just once. The ten most abundant clones make up roughly 18% of the sample.

Study-wide findings and limitations: Since PBMC availability was limited, sequencing covered only the TCR beta chain, with no alpha chain pairing. Expanded TRB clones identified before ART initiation dominated the repertoire across all time points, though the dominance fluctuated and decreased in many PLHIV after ART. Starting ART was linked to a significant rise in TRB diversity, yet even after long-term ART the diversity remained significantly lower than in transplant donor controls. The samples span the years 2004 to 2017, and the ART regimens used may be less effective than current regimens. Unsorted PBMC were profiled instead of sorted CD4+ and CD8+ T cells because pre-ART samples had limited cell numbers. Inferences about post-ART repertoire changes are limited because no data were available on ART adherence, viral resistance or therapy changes. Narrower CDR3 length ranges were observed in HIV repertoires than in controls, and an antigen-experienced repertoire with only a slight naive shift after ART was suggested by the network structure.

V trim: 0 bases; J trim: 4 bases; unmatched bases: 5. Including the terminal cysteine and phenylalanine, the CDR3 comprises 15 residues. Solely the CDR3 DNA is kept, with 45 bases framed from the first base. The germline V gene gives CDR1 as SGHDT and CDR2 as YYEEEE. The specimen comprised unsorted PBMCs, sampled 0.6 years after starting antiretroviral therapy. The chain is made from TRBV5-6 and TRBJ2-7, with 9 junctional bases fitting TRBD2. The source of this sequence is a woman between 18 and 29 years old with HIV. The nucleotides are TGTGCCAGCAGCTTGGCCGGGCTAGCGGGATACGAGCAGTACTTC. Protein translation: CASSLAGLAGYEQYF.